This T cell receptor (beta chain) was recorded in a study of spatial heterogeneity in lung cancer. Study-level findings and limits: It was found that expanded intratumoral alpha and beta TCR counts tracked tumor mutation counts.

This clonotype appeared many times. Its antigen remains unidentified. As an off-target read in a library built for alpha chains, this beta chain has a frequency of little significance. A unique molecular identifier was attached to every TCR cDNA molecule. MiXCR, run by TCRdb on the 5' RACE reads, gives a single entry per CDR3 protein. The sample holds roughly 18,000 distinct CDR3 sequences, about 9.6% seen once. Germline assignment: CDR1 SGHTA and CDR2 FQGNSA. The CDR3 contains 15 residues. V shed 4 bases, J shed 5 bases, and the junction held 6 bases outside the gene matches. This sample's time point: sample taken at primary tumor resection.

The clonotype originates from a female donor with early-stage non-small cell lung cancer. This specimen consisted of lung tumor tissue, obtained at surgery. The J gene is TRBJ2-2, the V gene TRBV7-2; 8 bases fit TRBD1. The CDR3, as DNA: TGTGCCAGCAGCTCAACAGGGGGAATTACCGGGGAGCTGTTTTTT. This translates into CASSSTGGITGELFF.